There are a few counts of the clone carrying this T cell receptor beta chain. Its antigen is currently unknown. The authors amplified TCR beta CDR3 regions, and they did so from RNA transcripts for repertoire sequencing. Investigators did first-round RT-PCR with HTBI primers, then second-round multiplex PCR. TCRdb independently ran MiXCR on the multiplex PCR reads; one entry per CDR3 protein. The table records about 390,000 distinct CDR3 sequences, about 15% of them present only once. This entry is derived from a study of Graves' ophthalmopathy and Graves' hyperthyroidism. General study results and limits: Blood was where most expanded thyroid clonotypes above 0.001 frequency also turned up.

CDR1 is KGHSH and CDR2 is LQKENI in the germline V gene. The CDR3 totals 11 residues. V was pared by 4 bases and J by 12 bases, with 13 bases between. Hyperthyroidism was new, under 2 months, in patients aged 18 to 65. The diagnosis combined clinical symptoms, thyroxine, TRAb, thyroid ultrasound and orbital computed tomography scans. PBMCs originated in 7.5 to 10 ml of fresh peripheral blood. The receptor's source is an adult woman with stable Graves' hyperthyroidism. The sequencing input was peripheral blood. The chain recombines TRBV18 with TRBJ2-7, with D perhaps being TRBD1 or TRBD2 (5 bases each). CDR3 bases: TGTGCCAGCTCACTTACCGGGACGCTGTACTTC. Protein sequence: CASSLTGTLYF.